The clone carrying this T cell receptor beta chain was detected a few times. Antigen unknown. CDR3 length: 14 residues. V was trimmed by 1 base and J by 0 bases, leaving 7 bases between them. Germline CDR1 and CDR2: ENHRY and SYGVKD. Healthy individuals who donated bone marrow served as the donors. The data were obtained in a study of cytomegalovirus exposure and HLA in healthy donors. General study points: Some V segments, including TRBV6-2 and TRBV6-3, were excluded as indistinguishable. Association with HLA alleles at 0.05 false discovery rate was found for around 15,000 TCR beta sequences in a later analysis. Reportedly, cytomegalovirus status was diagnosed with high sensitivity and specificity.

The PCR was carried out with 60 Vbeta primers and 13 Jbeta primers. Produced via immunoSEQ multiplex PCR; TCRdb's table is partial and in-frame only. The sample lists 100,000 to 150,000 clones, about 15% occurring once. This clonotype was obtained from a female donor in good health and CMV-seropositive. The specimen was PBMCs. This chain links TRBV10-3 with TRBJ2-7, with a possible D match to TRBD2 (6 bases). CDR3 DNA sequence: TGTGCCATCAGTGAGTTTAGCGGCTCCTACGAGCAGTACTTC. Residues: CAISEFSGSYEQYF.